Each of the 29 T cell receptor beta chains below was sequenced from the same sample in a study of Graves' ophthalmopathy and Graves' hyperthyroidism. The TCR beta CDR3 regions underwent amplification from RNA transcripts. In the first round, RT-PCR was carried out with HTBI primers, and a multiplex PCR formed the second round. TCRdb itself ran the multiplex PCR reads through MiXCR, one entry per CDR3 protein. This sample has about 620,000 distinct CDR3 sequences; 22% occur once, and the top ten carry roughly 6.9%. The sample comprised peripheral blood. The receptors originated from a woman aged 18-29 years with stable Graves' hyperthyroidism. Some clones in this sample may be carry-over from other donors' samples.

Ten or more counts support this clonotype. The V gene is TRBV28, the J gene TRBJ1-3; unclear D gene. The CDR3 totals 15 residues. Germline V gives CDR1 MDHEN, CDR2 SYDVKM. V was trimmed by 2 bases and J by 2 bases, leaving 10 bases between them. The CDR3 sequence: CASSLRAGTGNTIYF. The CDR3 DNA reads TGTGCCAGCAGTTTAAGGGCCGGGACTGGAAACACCATATATTTT.

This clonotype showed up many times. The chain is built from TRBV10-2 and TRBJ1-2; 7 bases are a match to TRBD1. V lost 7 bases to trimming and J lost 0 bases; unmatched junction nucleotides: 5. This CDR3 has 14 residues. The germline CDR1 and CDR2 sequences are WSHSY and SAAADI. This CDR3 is CASTRTGANYGYTF. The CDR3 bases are TGCGCCAGCACCCGGACAGGAGCTAACTATGGCTACACCTTC.

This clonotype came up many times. CDR3 DNA: TGTGCCAGCAGCGTGTCCAGGGGAGATGGCTACACCTTC. Amino acids: CASSVSRGDGYTF. The J gene is TRBJ1-2, the V gene TRBV9, with TRBD1 as a possible D gene (6 bases). The CDR3 loop spans 13 amino acids. V lost 2 bases and J lost 6, with 11 bases in between. The V gene's germline CDR1 is SGDLS and CDR2 YYNGEE. Variable domain in full (rest from reference TRBV9 and TRBJ1-2): DSGVTQTPKHLITATGQRVTLRCSPRSGDLSVYWYQQSLDQGLQFLIQYYNGEERAKGNILERFSAQQFPDLHSELNLSSLELGDSALYFCASSVSRGDGYTFGSGTRLTVV.

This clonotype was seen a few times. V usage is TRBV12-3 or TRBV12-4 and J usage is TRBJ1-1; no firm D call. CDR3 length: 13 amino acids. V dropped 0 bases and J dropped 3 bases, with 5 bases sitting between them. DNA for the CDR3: TGTGCCAGCAGTTTAGCGGAGTACACTGAAGCTTTCTTT. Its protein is CASSLAEYTEAFF.

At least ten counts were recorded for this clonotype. The CDR3 region is CASSQDHGVKWYF. The CDR3 bases are TGTGCCAGCAGCCAAGATCATGGGGTTAAGTGGTACTTC. J is TRBJ2-4 and V is TRBV4-2; D unclear. Trimming pared 0 bases from V and 15 bases from J, leaving 15 bases between. This CDR3 has 13 residues. CDR1 and CDR2 from the germline V gene are LGHNA and YNFKEQ.

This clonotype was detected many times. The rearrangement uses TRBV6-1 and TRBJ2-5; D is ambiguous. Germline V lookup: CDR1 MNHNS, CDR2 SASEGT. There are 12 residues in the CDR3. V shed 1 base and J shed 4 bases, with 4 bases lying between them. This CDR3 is CASSEGGETQYF. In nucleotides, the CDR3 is TGTGCCAGCAGTGAAGGGGGAGAGACCCAGTACTTC.

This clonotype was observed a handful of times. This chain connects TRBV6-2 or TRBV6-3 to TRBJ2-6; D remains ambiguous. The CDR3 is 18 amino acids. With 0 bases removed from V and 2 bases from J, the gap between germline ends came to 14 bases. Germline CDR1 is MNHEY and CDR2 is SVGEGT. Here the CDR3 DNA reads TGTGCCAGCAGTTACTCAGGATGGGTCCTCACTGGGGCCAACGTCCTGACTTTC. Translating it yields CASSYSGWVLTGANVLTF.

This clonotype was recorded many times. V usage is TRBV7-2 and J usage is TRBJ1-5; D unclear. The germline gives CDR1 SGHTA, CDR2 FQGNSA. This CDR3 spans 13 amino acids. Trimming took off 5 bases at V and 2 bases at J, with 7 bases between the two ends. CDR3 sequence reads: CASSQRRNQPQHF. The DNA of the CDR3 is TGTGCCAGCAGCCAACGACGCAATCAGCCCCAGCATTTT.

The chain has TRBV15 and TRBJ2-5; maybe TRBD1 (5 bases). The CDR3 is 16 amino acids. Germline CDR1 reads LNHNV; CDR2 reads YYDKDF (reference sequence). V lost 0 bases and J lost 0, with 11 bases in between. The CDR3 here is CATSRDVRAHQETQYF. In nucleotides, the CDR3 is TGTGCCACCAGCAGAGATGTCAGGGCCCACCAAGAGACCCAGTACTTC.

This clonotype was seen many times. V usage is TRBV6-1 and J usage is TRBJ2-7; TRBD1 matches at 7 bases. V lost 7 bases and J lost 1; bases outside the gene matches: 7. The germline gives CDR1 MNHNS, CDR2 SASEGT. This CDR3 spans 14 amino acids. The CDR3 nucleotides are TGTGCCAGCAATGCGTTGGACAGGTCCTACGAGCAGTACTTC. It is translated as CASNALDRSYEQYF.

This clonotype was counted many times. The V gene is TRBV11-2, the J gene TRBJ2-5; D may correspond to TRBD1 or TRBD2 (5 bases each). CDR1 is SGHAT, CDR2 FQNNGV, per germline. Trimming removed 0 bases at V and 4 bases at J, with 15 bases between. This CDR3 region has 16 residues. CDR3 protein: CASSLEPSGPLETQYF. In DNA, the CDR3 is TGTGCCAGCAGCTTAGAGCCCTCGGGGCCCTTAGAGACCCAGTACTTC.

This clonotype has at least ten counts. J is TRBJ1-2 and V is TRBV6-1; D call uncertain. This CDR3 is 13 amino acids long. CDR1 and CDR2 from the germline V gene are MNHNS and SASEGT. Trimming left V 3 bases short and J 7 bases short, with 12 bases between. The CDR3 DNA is TGTGCCAGCAGTGAGTCGGGCGTCTTTGGCTACACCTTC. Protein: CASSESGVFGYTF.

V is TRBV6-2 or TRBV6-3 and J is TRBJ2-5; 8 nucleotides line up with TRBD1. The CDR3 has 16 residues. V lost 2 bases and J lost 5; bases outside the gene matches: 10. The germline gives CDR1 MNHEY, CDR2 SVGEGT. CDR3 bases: TGTGCCAGCAGTTACCGCCCCAGGGGGCTGGAGGAGACCCAGTACTTC. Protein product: CASSYRPRGLEETQYF.

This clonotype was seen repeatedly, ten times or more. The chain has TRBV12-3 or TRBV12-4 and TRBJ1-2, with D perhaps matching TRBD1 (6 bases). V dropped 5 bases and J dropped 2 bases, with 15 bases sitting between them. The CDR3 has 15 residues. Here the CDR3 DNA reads TGTGCCAGCAGTCCACCCTTTGGACAGAACTATGGCTACACCTTC. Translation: CASSPPFGQNYGYTF.

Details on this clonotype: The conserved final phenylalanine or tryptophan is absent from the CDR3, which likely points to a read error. In DNA form, the CDR3 reads TGCGCCAGCAGATCTAGTGGGGGAACTGAAGCTTTCTAT. This translates into CASRSSGGTEAFY. The J gene is TRBJ1-1, the V gene TRBV5-1, with a possible D match to TRBD1 (5 bases). Looked up from germline, CDR1 is SGHRS and CDR2 is YFSETQ. This CDR3 comprises 13 residues. The V and J ends lost 5 bases and 5 bases respectively, with 13 bases between them.

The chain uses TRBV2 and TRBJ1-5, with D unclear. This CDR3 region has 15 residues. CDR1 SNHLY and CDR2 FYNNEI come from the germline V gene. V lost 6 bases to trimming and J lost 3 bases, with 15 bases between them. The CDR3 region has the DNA TGTGCCAGCAGCCCCGCGGGAGAGTACAATCAGCCCCAGCATTTT. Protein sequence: CASSPAGEYNQPQHF.

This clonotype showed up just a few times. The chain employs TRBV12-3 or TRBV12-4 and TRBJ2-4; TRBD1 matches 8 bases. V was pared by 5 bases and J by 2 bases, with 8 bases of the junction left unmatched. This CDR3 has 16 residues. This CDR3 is CASSPQGALTKNIQYF. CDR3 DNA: TGTGCCAGCAGTCCCCAGGGGGCTTTGACCAAAAACATTCAGTACTTC.

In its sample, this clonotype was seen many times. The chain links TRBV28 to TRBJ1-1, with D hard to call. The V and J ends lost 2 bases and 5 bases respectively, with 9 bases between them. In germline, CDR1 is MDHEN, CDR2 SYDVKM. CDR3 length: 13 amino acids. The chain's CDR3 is CASSLVDRTEAFF. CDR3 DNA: TGTGCCAGCAGTTTAGTGGACCGGACTGAAGCTTTCTTT. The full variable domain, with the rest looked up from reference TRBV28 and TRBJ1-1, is DVKVTQSSRYLVKRTGEKVFLECVQDMDHENMFWYRQDPGLGLRLIYFSYDVKMKEKGDIPEGYSVSREKKERFSLILESASTNQTSMYLCASSLVDRTEAFFGQGTRLTVV.

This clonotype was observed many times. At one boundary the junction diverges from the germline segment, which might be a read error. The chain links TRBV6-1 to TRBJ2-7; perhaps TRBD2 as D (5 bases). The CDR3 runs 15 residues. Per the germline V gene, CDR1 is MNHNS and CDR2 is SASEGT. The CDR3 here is CASSAEGLPSFEQYF. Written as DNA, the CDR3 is TGTGCCAGCAGTGCAGAAGGACTGCCCTCCTTCGAGCAGTACTTC.

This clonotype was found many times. The CDR3 DNA reads as TGCGCCAGCAGCCCTCCGGGACAGGGACCGACAAACTATGGCTACACCTTC. It yields the protein CASSPPGQGPTNYGYTF. The chain couples TRBV5-1 to TRBJ1-2; the match to TRBD1 covers 9 bases. With 4 bases clipped from V and 2 bases from J, the junction kept 12 bases outside the gene matches. The CDR3 is 17 amino acids. In germline, CDR1 is SGHRS, CDR2 YFSETQ.

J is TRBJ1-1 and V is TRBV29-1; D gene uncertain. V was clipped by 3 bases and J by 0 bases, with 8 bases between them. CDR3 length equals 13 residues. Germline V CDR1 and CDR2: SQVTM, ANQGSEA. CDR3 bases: TGCAGCGTTGATGAACCAATGAACACTGAAGCTTTCTTT. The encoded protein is CSVDEPMNTEAFF.

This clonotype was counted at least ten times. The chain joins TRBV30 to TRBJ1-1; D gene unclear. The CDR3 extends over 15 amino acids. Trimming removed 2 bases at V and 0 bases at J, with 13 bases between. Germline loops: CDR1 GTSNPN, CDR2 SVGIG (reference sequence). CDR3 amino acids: CAWSTRLVMNTEAFF. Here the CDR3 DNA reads TGTGCCTGGAGTACACGACTCGTCATGAACACTGAAGCTTTCTTT.

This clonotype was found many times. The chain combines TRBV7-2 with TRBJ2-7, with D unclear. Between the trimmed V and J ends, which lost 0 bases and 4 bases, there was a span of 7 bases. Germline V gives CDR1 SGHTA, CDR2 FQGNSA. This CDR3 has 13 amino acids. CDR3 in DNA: TGTGCCAGCAGCTTAGCGGAGAAGTACGAGCAGTACTTC. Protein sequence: CASSLAEKYEQYF.

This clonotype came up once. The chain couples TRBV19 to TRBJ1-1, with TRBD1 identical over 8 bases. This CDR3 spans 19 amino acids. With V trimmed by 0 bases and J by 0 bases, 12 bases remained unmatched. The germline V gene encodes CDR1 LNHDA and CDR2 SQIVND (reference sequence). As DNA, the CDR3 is TGTGCCAGTAGTATAGATTCAGGGACAGGCTTACGGATGAACACTGAAGCTTTCTTT. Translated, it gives CASSIDSGTGLRMNTEAFF.

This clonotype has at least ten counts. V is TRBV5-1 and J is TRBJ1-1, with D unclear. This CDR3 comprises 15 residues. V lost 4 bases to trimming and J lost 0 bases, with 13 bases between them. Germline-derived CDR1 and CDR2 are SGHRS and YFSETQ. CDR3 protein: CASSAGLVMNTEAFF. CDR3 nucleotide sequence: TGCGCCAGCAGCGCTGGACTGGTCATGAACACTGAAGCTTTCTTT.

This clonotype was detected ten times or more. DNA for the CDR3: TGTGCCAGTATCCCGGGGGTTAGCGGGAGTAGCACCGGGGAGCTGTTTTTT. Its protein is CASIPGVSGSSTGELFF. The chain combines TRBV12-3 or TRBV12-4 with TRBJ2-2; 9 positions match TRBD2. CDR3 length: 17 residues. The ends lost 9 bases at V and 4 bases at J; junction bases unmatched: 15.

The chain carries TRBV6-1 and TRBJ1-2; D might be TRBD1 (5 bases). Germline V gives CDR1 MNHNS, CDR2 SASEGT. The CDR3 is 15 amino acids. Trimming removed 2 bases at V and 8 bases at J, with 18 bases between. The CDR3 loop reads CASSEMPRGAGGYTF. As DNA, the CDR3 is TGTGCCAGCAGTGAAATGCCTAGGGGCGCGGGGGGCTACACCTTC.

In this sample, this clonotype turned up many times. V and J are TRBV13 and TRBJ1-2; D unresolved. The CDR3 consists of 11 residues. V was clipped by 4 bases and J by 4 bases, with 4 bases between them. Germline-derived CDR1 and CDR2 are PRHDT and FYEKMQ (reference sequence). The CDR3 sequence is CASSSPYGYTF. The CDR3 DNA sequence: TGTGCCAGCAGCTCCCCCTATGGCTACACCTTC. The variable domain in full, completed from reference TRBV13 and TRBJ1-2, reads AAGVIQSPRHLIKEKRETATLKCYPIPRHDTVYWYQQGPGQDPQFLISFYEKMQSDKGSIPDRFSAQQFSDYHSELNMSSLELGDSALYFCASSSPYGYTFGSGTRLTVV.

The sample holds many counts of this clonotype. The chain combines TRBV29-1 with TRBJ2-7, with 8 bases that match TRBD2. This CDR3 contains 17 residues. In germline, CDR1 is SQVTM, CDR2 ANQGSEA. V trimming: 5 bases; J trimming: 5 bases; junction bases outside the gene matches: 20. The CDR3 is CSVSGGPGNRGFHEQYF. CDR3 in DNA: TGCAGCGTTAGCGGGGGACCCGGCAACCGCGGCTTCCACGAGCAGTACTTC.